The 32 T cell receptor beta chains given below trace back to one sample, sequenced in a study of shared clonotypes between healthy human individuals. Naive CD8 populations comprised CD45RO-negative cells positively selected for CCR7, excluding terminally differentiated effector memory CD45RA+ cells. The table came from immunoSEQ multiplex PCR; TCRdb's copy has only in-frame clones and leaves some out. The repertoire includes some 2 million clones, roughly 94% of them detected once, and under 1.5% sits in the top ten. Source material: naive CD8+ T cells sorted from blood. These receptor sequences come from a man aged 18-30 years in good health.

Details on this clone: This same CDR3 is encoded by further DNA sequences in the sample. The V call is TRBV6-5, the J call TRBJ1-5; a weak D match, TRBD1 (5 bases). The V gene lost 2 bases and the J gene lost 1 base, with 6 bases spanning the gap. The CDR3 consists of 14 residues. Germline lookup yields CDR1 MNHEY and CDR2 SVGAGI. CDR3 in DNA: TGTGCCAGCAGTTACCGGGGGAGCAATCAGCCCCAGCATTTT. Its protein product is CASSYRGSNQPQHF.

The V and J genes are TRBV30 and TRBJ2-7, with TRBD1 as a possible D gene (6 bases). The V gene's germline CDR1 is GTSNPN and CDR2 SVGIG (reference sequence). Trimming cost V 4 bases and J 9 bases, with 25 bases left between them. The CDR3 is 15 residues long. CDR3 DNA sequence: TGTGCCTGGAATCTACCGGGACACCAGGTTTTTGGGCAGTACTTC. Amino acid sequence: CAWNLPGHQVFGQYF.

The rearrangement joins TRBV15 to TRBJ2-7; 8 bases map to TRBD1. The CDR3 is 15 amino acids. The V gene end was trimmed by 5 bases and the J gene end by 4 bases; junction bases not matched to a gene: 10. Germline-derived CDR1 and CDR2 are LNHNV and YYDKDF (reference sequence). In nucleotides, the CDR3 is TGTGCCACCAGCGCCCCCGGGACAGGAGATTACGAGCAGTACTTC. Translated: CATSAPGTGDYEQYF.

The rearrangement uses TRBV11-2 and TRBJ1-2; D perhaps matches TRBD1 (5 bases). Per germline, CDR1 SGHAT and CDR2 FQNNGV. The CDR3 spans 14 residues. V was trimmed by 3 bases and J by 3 bases, leaving 11 bases between them. The CDR3 reads CASSFWGEDYGYTF. CDR3 DNA: TGTGCCAGCAGCTTCTGGGGGGAGGACTATGGCTACACCTTC. Drawing the rest from reference TRBV11-2 and TRBJ1-2, the complete variable domain is EAGVAQSPRYKIIEKRQSVAFWCNPISGHATLYWYQQILGQGPKLLIQFQNNGVVDDSQLPKDRFSAERLKGVDSTLKIQPAKLEDSAVYLCASSFWGEDYGYTFGSGTRLTVV.

V and J are TRBV6-5 and TRBJ2-3; possibly TRBD1 for D (5 bases). Per the germline V gene, CDR1 is MNHEY and CDR2 is SVGAGI. Trimming took off 0 bases at V and 0 bases at J, with 10 bases between the two ends. The CDR3 covers 16 residues. The CDR3 DNA is TGTGCCAGCAGTTACTCGGACACCTCAAGCACAGATACGCAGTATTTT. This sequence encodes CASSYSDTSSTDTQYF.

V gene TRBV21-1 combines with J gene TRBJ1-1; the D call of TRBD1 is as the table states it, not checked on the DNA. TRBV21-1 is flagged as a pseudogene. This CDR3 is 12 amino acids long. The CDR3 DNA is TGTGCCAGCAGCAGTACAGGGAGAGAAGCTTTCTTT. Protein product: CASSSTGREAFF.

On this clone itself: The same CDR3 arises from other DNA sequences in this sample as well. The chain links TRBV4-1 to TRBJ1-1; unclear D gene. Per the germline V gene, CDR1 is MGHRA and CDR2 is YSYEKL. The CDR3 extends over 13 amino acids. Trimming removed 1 base from V and 3 bases from J, with 6 bases in between. The CDR3 region is CASSQADYTEAFF. The CDR3 DNA follows: TGCGCCAGCAGCCAAGCGGATTACACTGAAGCTTTCTTT.

This clone was found a few times. The V call is TRBV4-1, the J call TRBJ1-2; D unclear. The CDR3 is made up of 14 amino acids. CDR1 and CDR2 from the germline V gene are MGHRA and YSYEKL. V was trimmed by 4 bases and J by 5 bases, leaving 14 bases between them. Written as DNA, the CDR3 is TGCGCCAGCAGCCCAGTTGGATCTCGGTATGGCTACACCTTC. It translates to CASSPVGSRYGYTF.

V is TRBV27 and J is TRBJ2-7; 10 positions match TRBD1. Germline V gives CDR1 MNHEY, CDR2 SMNVEV (reference sequence). There are 14 residues in the CDR3. V shed 4 bases, J shed 3 bases, and the junction held 3 bases outside the gene matches. CDR3 sequence reads: CASSSRDRGYEQYF. In nucleotides, the CDR3 is TGTGCCAGCAGTTCCCGGGACAGGGGCTACGAGCAGTACTTC.

CDR3 amino acids: CASSLERPYEQYF. CDR3 in DNA: TGTGCCAGCAGCTTGGAGCGCCCCTACGAGCAGTACTTC. V is TRBV5-5 and J is TRBJ2-7; unclear D gene. The CDR3 has 13 amino acids. The ends were cut back, 0 bases at V and 2 bases at J, with 6 bases in the middle. The V gene's germline CDR1 is SGHKS and CDR2 YYEKEE (reference sequence).

On this clone itself: The same CDR3 arises from other DNA sequences in this sample as well. The CDR3 DNA is TGTGCCAGCAGCGTAGGCGGGGTCTCCTACGAGCAGTACTTC. Translation: CASSVGGVSYEQYF. The chain uses TRBV9 and TRBJ2-7; a weak D match, TRBD2 (6 bases). The CDR3 consists of 14 residues. V was shortened by 0 bases and J by 0 bases, with 7 bases between the two germline ends. The germline V gene encodes CDR1 SGDLS and CDR2 YYNGEE.

The chain joins TRBV19 to TRBJ1-5; TRBD1 matches at 7 bases. Germline V gives CDR1 LNHDA, CDR2 SQIVND (reference sequence). The CDR3 extends over 13 amino acids. V dropped 9 bases and J dropped 4; count of bases not matched to a gene: 6. CDR3 loop: CARARQGNQPQHF. DNA for the CDR3: TGTGCCAGAGCTCGACAGGGAAATCAGCCCCAGCATTTT.

The chain links TRBV5-4 to TRBJ2-2; possibly TRBD2 for D (6 bases). V lost 10 bases and J 4 bases, leaving 17 bases between the germline ends. CDR3 length: 14 amino acids. CDR1 SGHNT and CDR2 YYREEE come from the germline V gene (reference sequence). CDR3 coding DNA: TGTGCCTACGTTGGGACTGCACCCACCGGGGAGCTGTTTTTT. Residues: CAYVGTAPTGELFF.

Concerning this clone itself: This same CDR3 is encoded by further DNA sequences in the sample. The V gene is TRBV9, the J gene TRBJ2-1; 8 nucleotides line up with TRBD2. Germline V gives CDR1 SGDLS, CDR2 YYNGEE. The J segment lost 0 bases and the V segment lost 5 bases, leaving 1 base of the junction unmatched. The CDR3 covers 14 residues. This CDR3 is CASSTSGSYNEQFF. DNA for the CDR3: TGTGCCAGCAGTACTAGCGGCTCCTACAATGAGCAGTTCTTC.

The rearrangement uses TRBV6-5 and TRBJ2-7; D is ambiguous. The CDR3 has 14 residues. V was trimmed by 2 bases and J by 5 bases, leaving 13 bases between them. CDR1 MNHEY and CDR2 SVGAGI come from the germline V gene. The CDR3 DNA reads TGTGCCAGCAGTTACGGGCTCTCGGGCGACGAGCAGTACTTC. The encoded protein is CASSYGLSGDEQYF.

The chain couples TRBV5-1 to TRBJ2-7; D remains ambiguous. Germline CDR1 and CDR2: SGHRS and YFSETQ. The CDR3 length is 14 residues. Between the trimmed V and J ends, which lost 3 bases and 3 bases, there was a span of 13 bases. The CDR3 sequence: CASSSGVSHYEQYF. The CDR3 nucleotides are TGCGCCAGCAGCTCTGGGGTATCCCACTACGAGCAGTACTTC.

J is TRBJ2-7 and V is TRBV10-3; D is possibly TRBD2 (5 bases). Per the germline V gene, CDR1 is ENHRY and CDR2 is SYGVKD. The length of the CDR3 is 13 residues. V gave up 2 bases and J gave up 3 bases, with 8 bases separating them. DNA of the CDR3: TGTGCCATCAGTGAGGGAGGTTTCTACGAGCAGTACTTC. Translated, it gives CAISEGGFYEQYF.

The chain joins TRBV13 to TRBJ1-2, with D possibly being TRBD1 (6 bases). Germline V lookup: CDR1 PRHDT, CDR2 FYEKMQ (reference sequence). The V end lost 5 bases, the J end lost 2 bases, and 9 bases lay between the germline ends. The CDR3 contains 13 residues. CDR3 DNA: TGTGCCAGCAGCACGGGACAAAACTATGGCTACACCTTC. Residues: CASSTGQNYGYTF.

This chain connects TRBV28 to TRBJ2-1; a weak D match, TRBD1 (6 bases). The CDR3 sequence is 14 residues long. CDR1 is MDHEN and CDR2 is SYDVKM in the germline V gene. V dropped 5 bases and J dropped 8 bases, with 16 bases sitting between them. CDR3 nucleotides: TGTGCCAGCAGTCTTAGGGCCTGGGGGCATGAGCAGTTCTTC. Residues: CASSLRAWGHEQFF. Based on the CDR3 plus reference TRBV28 and TRBJ2-1, the full variable domain is DVKVTQSSRYLVKRTGEKVFLECVQDMDHENMFWYRQDPGLGLRLIYFSYDVKMKEKGDIPEGYSVSREKKERFSLILESASTNQTSMYLCASSLRAWGHEQFFGPGTRLTVL.

With respect to this clone: At one of its ends the junction is not consistent with the germline gene, which may arise from a read error. The genes are TRBV2 and TRBJ2-7; D uncertain. CDR3 length: 12 amino acids. CDR1 is SNHLY and CDR2 is FYNNEI in the germline V gene. The CDR3 region has the DNA TGTGCCAGCAGGGCTGCCTCCCACGAGCAGTACTTC. Encoded protein: CASRAASHEQYF.

The chain is built from TRBV2 and TRBJ2-7; 7 bases line up with TRBD2. V lost 3 bases and J lost 3; bases outside the gene matches: 17. CDR1 is SNHLY, CDR2 FYNNEI, per germline. There are 18 residues in the CDR3. The chain's CDR3 is CASSERSGRGDYFYEQYF. In nucleotides, the CDR3 is TGTGCCAGCAGTGAGAGAAGTGGACGCGGGGACTACTTCTACGAGCAGTACTTC. The full variable domain, with the rest looked up from reference TRBV2 and TRBJ2-7, is EPEVTQTPSHQVTQMGQEVILRCVPISNHLYFYWYRQILGQKVEFLVSFYNNEISEKSEIFDDQFSVERPDGSNFTLKIRSTKLEDSAMYFCASSERSGRGDYFYEQYFGPGTRLTVT.

The genes are TRBV6-1 and TRBJ2-7; a possible D gene is TRBD2 (6 bases). The CDR3 covers 15 residues. CDR1 is MNHNS and CDR2 is SASEGT in the germline V gene. V shed 7 bases and J shed 5 bases, with 21 bases lying between them. The CDR3, as DNA: TGTGCCAGCACCCTCTCGGAGGGCTTTCGGGACGAGCAGTACTTC. This sequence encodes CASTLSEGFRDEQYF.

The J gene is TRBJ2-3, the V gene TRBV7-3; D is possibly TRBD2 (6 bases). V was pared by 5 bases and J by 4 bases, with 16 bases between. The CDR3 has 15 amino acids. Per germline, CDR1 SGHTA and CDR2 FQGTGA. The CDR3 DNA reads TGTGCCAGCAGCCAAACCGGGGGTGAGGCAGATACGCAGTATTTT. It translates to CASSQTGGEADTQYF.

This clone is a singleton in its sample. Distinct nucleotide sequences in the sample also encode this CDR3. J is TRBJ2-3 and V is TRBV27; no clear D gene. With 0 bases removed from V and 0 bases from J, the gap between germline ends came to 4 bases. Germline-derived CDR1 and CDR2 are MNHEY and SMNVEV (reference sequence). The CDR3 sequence is 14 residues long. CDR3 protein: CASSLSGSTDTQYF. The CDR3 DNA reads TGTGCCAGCAGTTTATCGGGGAGCACAGATACGCAGTATTTT.

In regard to this clone: Other DNA variants within this sample encode the same CDR3. The chain links TRBV7-8 to TRBJ2-7; 8 bases match TRBD2. The V gene's germline CDR1 is SGHVS and CDR2 FQNEAQ. Trimming removed 2 bases from V and 3 bases from J; junction bases left unmatched: 3. CDR3 size: 14 residues. The CDR3 loop is CASSLSGTSYEQYF. The CDR3 DNA reads TGTGCCAGCAGCTTAAGCGGGACTAGCTACGAGCAGTACTTC. The full variable domain, rest sourced from reference TRBV7-8 and TRBJ2-7, is GAGVSQSPRYKVAKRGQDVALRCDPISGHVSLFWYQQALGQGPEFLTYFQNEAQLDKSGLPSDRFFAERPEGSVSTLKIQRTQQEDSAVYLCASSLSGTSYEQYFGPGTRLTVT.

Only a few counts were recorded for this clone. The same CDR3 is also encoded by other DNA sequences in this sample. The chain combines TRBV6-5 with TRBJ2-7, with a weak D call TRBD2 (5 bases). The CDR3 extends over 14 amino acids. Germline CDR1 is MNHEY and CDR2 is SVGAGI. The germline V and J ends were trimmed by 0 bases and 1 base, with 7 bases remaining between them. The CDR3 bases are TGTGCCAGCAGTTACTCGGAGGAATCCTACGAGCAGTACTTC. This sequence encodes CASSYSEESYEQYF.

In regard to this clone: This same CDR3 is encoded by further DNA sequences in the sample. This chain links TRBV19 with TRBJ1-1; a weak D match, TRBD1 (5 bases). Germline V gives CDR1 LNHDA, CDR2 SQIVND (reference sequence). This CDR3 has 13 residues. The V and J ends lost 5 bases and 5 bases respectively, with 12 bases between them. The chain's CDR3 is CASSLGRDTEAFF. CDR3 nucleotide sequence: TGTGCCAGTAGTCTTGGCAGGGATACTGAAGCTTTCTTT.

The chain recombines TRBV6-5 with TRBJ1-4; D gene ambiguous. Germline V CDR1 and CDR2: MNHEY, SVGAGI. This CDR3 is built from 13 residues. Trimming pared 4 bases from V and 1 base from J, leaving 4 bases between. The CDR3 DNA reads as TGTGCCAGCAGTTCGGGAACTAATGAAAAACTGTTTTTT. It encodes CASSSGTNEKLFF.

Comment on this clone: The sample has other DNA sequences that encode this CDR3 too. CDR3 nucleotide sequence: TGTGCCAGCAGTTACAGTCACGAGCAGTACTTC. Its protein product is CASSYSHEQYF. The gene calls are TRBV6-6 and TRBJ2-7, with D unresolved. V lost 2 bases and J lost 5, with 4 bases in between. From germline, CDR1 is MNHNY and CDR2 SVGAGI (reference sequence). The length of the CDR3 is 11 residues.

The chain joins TRBV9 to TRBJ1-1; 9 bases are a match to TRBD1. The ends lost 3 bases at V and 1 base at J; junction bases unmatched: 1. The CDR3 length is 14 residues. Germline CDR1 is SGDLS and CDR2 is YYNGEE. CDR3 in DNA: TGTGCCAGCAGCGCGGACAGGGGGAACACTGAAGCTTTCTTT. It is translated as CASSADRGNTEAFF.

The chain employs TRBV27 and TRBJ1-5; TRBD1 is a possible D gene (6 bases). CDR1 is MNHEY and CDR2 is SMNVEV in the germline V gene (reference sequence). Trimming took off 3 bases at V and 5 bases at J, with 14 bases between the two ends. The CDR3 has 15 residues. The CDR3 sequence is CASSFGRGPDQPQHF. CDR3 bases: TGTGCCAGCAGTTTTGGCAGGGGCCCTGATCAGCCCCAGCATTTT.

The chain is built from TRBV21-1 and TRBJ2-5; no DNA check was done on the table's D call, TRBD2. TRBV21-1 is reported as a pseudogene. The CDR3 spans 16 residues. The CDR3: CASSKDGREGPETQYF. Here the CDR3 DNA reads TGTGCCAGCAGCAAAGACGGGCGGGAGGGCCCAGAGACCCAGTACTTC.